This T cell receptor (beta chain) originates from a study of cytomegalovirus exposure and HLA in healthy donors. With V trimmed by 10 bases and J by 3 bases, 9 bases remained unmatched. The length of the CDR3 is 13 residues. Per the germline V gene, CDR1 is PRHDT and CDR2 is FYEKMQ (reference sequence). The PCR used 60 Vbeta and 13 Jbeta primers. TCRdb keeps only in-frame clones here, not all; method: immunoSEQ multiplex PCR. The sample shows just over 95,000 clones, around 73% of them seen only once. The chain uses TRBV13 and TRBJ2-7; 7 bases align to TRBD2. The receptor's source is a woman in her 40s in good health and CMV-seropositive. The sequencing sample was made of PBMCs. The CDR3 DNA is TGTGCCACGACTAGCCGACGCCACTACGAGCAGTACTTC. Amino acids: CATTSRRHYEQYF.